This T cell receptor (beta chain) appears in the sequencing data of a study of brain metastases from non-small cell lung cancer. V lost 2 bases and J lost 9, with 9 bases in between. The CDR3 contains 12 residues. Germline loops: CDR1 KGHDR, CDR2 SFDVKD. Sequencing was performed with immunoSEQ multiplex PCR; in TCRdb, only in-frame clones are kept and a portion is missing. The table has some 1,300 clones, 85% seen once. The rearrangement links TRBV24-1 to TRBJ1-2; possible D gene TRBD1, 6 bases. This sequence originates from a donor aged 40 or over with non-small cell lung cancer. The sequenced sample was tumor-adjacent normal tissue. In DNA, the CDR3 is TGTGCCACCAGTGATTACCGGGACAGCTACACCTTC. Its protein is CATSDYRDSYTF.